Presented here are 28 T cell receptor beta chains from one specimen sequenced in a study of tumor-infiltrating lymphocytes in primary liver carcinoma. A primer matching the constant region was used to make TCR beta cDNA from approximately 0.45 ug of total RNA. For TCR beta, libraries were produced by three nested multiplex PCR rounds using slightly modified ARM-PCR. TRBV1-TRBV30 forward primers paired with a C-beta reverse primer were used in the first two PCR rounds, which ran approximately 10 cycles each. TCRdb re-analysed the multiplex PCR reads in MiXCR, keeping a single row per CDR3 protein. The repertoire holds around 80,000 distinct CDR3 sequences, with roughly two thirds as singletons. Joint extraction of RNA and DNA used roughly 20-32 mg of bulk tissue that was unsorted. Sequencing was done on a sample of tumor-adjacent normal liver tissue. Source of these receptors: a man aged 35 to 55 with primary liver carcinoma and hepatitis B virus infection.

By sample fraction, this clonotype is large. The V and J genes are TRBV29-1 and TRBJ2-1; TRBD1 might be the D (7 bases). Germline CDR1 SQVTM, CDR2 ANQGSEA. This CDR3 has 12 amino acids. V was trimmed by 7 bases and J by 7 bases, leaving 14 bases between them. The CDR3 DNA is TGCAGCGCCCGCCCAGGGGGGAATGAGCAGTTCTTC. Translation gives CSARPGGNEQFF.

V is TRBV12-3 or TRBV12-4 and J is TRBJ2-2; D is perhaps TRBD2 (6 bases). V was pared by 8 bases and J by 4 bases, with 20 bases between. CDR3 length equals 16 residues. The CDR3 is CASHLGGMPGTGELFF. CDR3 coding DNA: TGTGCCAGCCACCTAGGCGGGATGCCGGGCACCGGGGAGCTGTTTTTT.

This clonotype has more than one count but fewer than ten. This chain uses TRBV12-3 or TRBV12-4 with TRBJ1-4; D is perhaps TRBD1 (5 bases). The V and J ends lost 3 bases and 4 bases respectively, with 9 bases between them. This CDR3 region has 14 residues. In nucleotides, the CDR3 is TGTGCCAGCAGTTTGGCAGGGCTTAATGAAAAACTGTTTTTT. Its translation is CASSLAGLNEKLFF.

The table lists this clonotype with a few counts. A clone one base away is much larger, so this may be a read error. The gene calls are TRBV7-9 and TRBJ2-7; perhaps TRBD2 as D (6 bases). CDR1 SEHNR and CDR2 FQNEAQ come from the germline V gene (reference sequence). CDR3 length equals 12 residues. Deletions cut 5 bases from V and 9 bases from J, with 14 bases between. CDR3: CASSPGTLSQYF. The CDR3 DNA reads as TGTGCCAGCAGCCCTGGGACTCTGTCGCAGTACTTC.

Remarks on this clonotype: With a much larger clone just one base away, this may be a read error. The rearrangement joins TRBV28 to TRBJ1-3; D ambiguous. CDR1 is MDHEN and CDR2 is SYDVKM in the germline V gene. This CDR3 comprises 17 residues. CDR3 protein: CASSFSGPPATGNTIYF. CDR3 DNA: TGTGCCAGCAGTTTTTCCGGCCCCCCGGCAACTGGGAACACCATATATTTT.

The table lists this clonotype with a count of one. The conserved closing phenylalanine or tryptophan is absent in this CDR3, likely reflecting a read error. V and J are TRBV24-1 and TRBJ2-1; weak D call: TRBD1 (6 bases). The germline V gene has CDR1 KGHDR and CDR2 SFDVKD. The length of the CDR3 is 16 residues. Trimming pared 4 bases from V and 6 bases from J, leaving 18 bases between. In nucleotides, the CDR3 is TGTGCCACCAGTGACCCTACCCGCACAGGGTCCAATGAGCAGTTCCTC. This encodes CATSDPTRTGSNEQFL.

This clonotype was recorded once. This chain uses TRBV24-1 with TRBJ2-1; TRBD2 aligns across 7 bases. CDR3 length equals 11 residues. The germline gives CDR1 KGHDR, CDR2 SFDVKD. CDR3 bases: TGTATCACGACTTGGGGAGGGGAGCAGTTCTTC. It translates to CITTWGGEQFF.

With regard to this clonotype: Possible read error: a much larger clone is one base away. The DNA for the CDR3 is TGTGCCTGGAATGTATGGAGACTAGCGGGAATGAATGAGCAGTTCTTC. Its translation is CAWNVWRLAGMNEQFF. The chain recombines TRBV30 with TRBJ2-1; 11 nucleotides line up with TRBD2. CDR3 size: 16 residues. The trim removed 4 bases at V and 7 bases at J, leaving 12 bases unmatched. CDR1 and CDR2 (germline): GTSNPN, SVGIG (reference sequence).

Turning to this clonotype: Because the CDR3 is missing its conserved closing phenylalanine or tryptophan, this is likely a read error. Here the CDR3 reads CASSQDPGGGYEQYL. CDR3 nucleotides: TGCGCCAGCAGCCAGGATCCTGGCGGAGGATACGAGCAGTACTTA. The chain combines TRBV4-3 with TRBJ2-7, with D perhaps TRBD2 (5 bases). V was trimmed by 3 bases and J by 4 bases, leaving 16 bases between them. The CDR3 has 15 residues. The V gene's germline CDR1 is LGHNA and CDR2 YSLEER.

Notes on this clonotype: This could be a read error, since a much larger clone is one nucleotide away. CDR3 coding DNA: TGTGCTAAAACAGTTAATGGGTACGAGCAGTACTTC. Translated: CAKTVNGYEQYF. The genes are TRBV12-5 and TRBJ2-7; D remains unclear. This CDR3 contains 12 residues. CDR1 is LGHNT and CDR2 is FRNRAP in the germline V gene. Trimming removed 10 bases from V and 4 bases from J, with 14 bases in between.

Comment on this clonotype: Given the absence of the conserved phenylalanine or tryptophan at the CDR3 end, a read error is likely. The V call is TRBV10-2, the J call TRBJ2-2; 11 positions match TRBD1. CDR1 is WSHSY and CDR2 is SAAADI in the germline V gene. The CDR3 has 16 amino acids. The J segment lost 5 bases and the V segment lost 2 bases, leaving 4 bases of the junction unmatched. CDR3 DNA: TGCGCCAGCAGTGAGGAGGGGACAGGGGGGACCGGGGAGCTGTTTTTA. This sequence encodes CASSEEGTGGTGELFL.

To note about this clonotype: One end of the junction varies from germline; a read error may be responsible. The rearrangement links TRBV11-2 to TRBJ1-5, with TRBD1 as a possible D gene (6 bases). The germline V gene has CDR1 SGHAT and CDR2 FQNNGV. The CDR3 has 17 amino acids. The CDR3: CASSLVGVTGSNRPRHF. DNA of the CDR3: TGTGCCAGCAGCTTAGTAGGGGTAACAGGGAGCAATCGGCCCCGGCATTTT.

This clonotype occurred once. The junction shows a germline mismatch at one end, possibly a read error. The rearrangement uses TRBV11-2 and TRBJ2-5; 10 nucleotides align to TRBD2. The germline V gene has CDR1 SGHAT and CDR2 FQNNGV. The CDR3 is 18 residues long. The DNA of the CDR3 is TGTGCCAGCAGCTTAGATCCGTGGTCTAGCGGGAGAGGAGTGGCCCAGTACTTT. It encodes CASSLDPWSSGRGVAQYF.

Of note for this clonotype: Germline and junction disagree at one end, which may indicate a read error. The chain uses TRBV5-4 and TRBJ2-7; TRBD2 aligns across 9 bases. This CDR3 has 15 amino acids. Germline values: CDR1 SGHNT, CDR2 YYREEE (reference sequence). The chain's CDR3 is CTSSLSGTSLDEQYF. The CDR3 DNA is TGTACCAGCAGTCTCTCCGGGACTAGCCTTGATGAGCAGTACTTC.

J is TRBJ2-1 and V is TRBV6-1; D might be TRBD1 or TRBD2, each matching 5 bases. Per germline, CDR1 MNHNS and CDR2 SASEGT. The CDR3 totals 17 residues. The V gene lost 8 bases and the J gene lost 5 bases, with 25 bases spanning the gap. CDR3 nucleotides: TGTGCCAGCGTAACCCTCTGGGGGACCAGGCCTGACAATGAGCAGTTCTTC. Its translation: CASVTLWGTRPDNEQFF.

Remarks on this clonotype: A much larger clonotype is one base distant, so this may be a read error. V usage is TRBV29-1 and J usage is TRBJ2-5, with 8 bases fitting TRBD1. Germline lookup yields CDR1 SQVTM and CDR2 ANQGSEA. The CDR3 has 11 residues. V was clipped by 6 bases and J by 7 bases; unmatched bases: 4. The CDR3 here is CSVQGAGTQYF. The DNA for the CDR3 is TGCAGCGTCCAGGGGGCAGGGACCCAGTACTTC.

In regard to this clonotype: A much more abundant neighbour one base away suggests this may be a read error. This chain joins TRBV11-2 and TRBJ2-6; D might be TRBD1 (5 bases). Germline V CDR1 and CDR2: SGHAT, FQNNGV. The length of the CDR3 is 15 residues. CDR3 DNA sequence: TGTGCCACCCGGCGGCCGCGCTCTGGGGCCAACGTCGTGACTTTC. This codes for CATRRPRSGANVVTF.

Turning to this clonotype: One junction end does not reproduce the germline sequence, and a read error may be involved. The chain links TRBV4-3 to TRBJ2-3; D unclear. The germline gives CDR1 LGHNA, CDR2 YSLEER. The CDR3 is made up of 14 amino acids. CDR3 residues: CASSQALVTDAQYF. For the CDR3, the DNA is TGCGCCAGCAGCCAAGCCCTAGTCACAGATGCGCAGTATTTT.

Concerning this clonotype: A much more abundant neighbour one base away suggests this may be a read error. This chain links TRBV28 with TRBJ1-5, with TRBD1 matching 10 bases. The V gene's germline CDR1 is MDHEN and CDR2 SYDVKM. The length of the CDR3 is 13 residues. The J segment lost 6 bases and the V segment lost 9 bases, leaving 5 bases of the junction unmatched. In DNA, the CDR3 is TGTGCCAGGACCGGGACAGGGGTTCAGCCCCAGCATTTT. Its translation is CARTGTGVQPQHF.

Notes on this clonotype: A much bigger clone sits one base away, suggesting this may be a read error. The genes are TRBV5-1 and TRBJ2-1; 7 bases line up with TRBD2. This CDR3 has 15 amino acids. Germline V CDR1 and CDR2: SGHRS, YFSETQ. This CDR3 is CTSSPRGSSYNEQFF. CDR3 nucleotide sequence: TGCACCAGCAGCCCGCGGGGGAGCTCCTACAATGAGCAGTTCTTC.

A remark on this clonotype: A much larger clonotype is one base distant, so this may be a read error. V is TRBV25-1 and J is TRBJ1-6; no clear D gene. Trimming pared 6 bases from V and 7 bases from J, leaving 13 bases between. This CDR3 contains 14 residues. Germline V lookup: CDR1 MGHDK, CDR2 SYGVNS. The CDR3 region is CASRKDGKNSPLHF. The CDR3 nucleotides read TGTGCCAGCAGAAAGGACGGGAAGAATTCACCCCTCCACTTT.

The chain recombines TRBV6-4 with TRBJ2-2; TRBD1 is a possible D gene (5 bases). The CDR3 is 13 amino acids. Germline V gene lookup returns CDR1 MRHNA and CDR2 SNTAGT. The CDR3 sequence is CTNNAEGAGELFF. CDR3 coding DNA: TGTACCAACAATGCGGAAGGGGCAGGGGAGCTGTTTTTT.

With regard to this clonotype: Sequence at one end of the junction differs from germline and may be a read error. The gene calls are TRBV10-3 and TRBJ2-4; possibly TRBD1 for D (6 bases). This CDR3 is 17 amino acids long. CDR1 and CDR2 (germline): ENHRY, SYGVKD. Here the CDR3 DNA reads TGTGCCAACAGTGAGTCCTCCACAGGGATTGGCAAAAACATTCAGTATTTC. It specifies CANSESSTGIGKNIQYF.

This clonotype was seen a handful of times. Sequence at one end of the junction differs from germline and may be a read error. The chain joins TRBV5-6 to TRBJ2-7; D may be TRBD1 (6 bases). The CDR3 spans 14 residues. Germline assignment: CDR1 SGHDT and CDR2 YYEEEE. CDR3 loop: CDSSLGAGSYEQYF. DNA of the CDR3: TGTGACAGCAGCTTGGGGGCAGGTTCCTACGAGCAGTACTTC.

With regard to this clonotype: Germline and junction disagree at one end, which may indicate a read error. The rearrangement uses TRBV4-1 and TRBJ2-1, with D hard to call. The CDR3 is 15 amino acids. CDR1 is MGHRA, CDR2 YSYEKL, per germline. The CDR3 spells CASSPLGNNKNEQLF. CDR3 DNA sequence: TGCGCCAGCAGCCCGCTCGGTAACAACAAGAACGAGCAGCTCTTC.

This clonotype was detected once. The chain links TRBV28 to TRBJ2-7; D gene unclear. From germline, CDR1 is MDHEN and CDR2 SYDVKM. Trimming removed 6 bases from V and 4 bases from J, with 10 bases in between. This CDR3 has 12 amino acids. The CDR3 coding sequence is TGTGCCAGCAGGACGGCCATGTACGAGCAGTACTTC. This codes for CASRTAMYEQYF.

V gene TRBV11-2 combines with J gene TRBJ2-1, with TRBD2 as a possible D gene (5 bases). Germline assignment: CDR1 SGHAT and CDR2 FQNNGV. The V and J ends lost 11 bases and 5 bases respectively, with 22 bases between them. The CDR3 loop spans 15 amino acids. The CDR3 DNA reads TGTGCCGGCAACTTCGGATTAGCGAGAAACAATGAGCAGTTCTTC. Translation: CAGNFGLARNNEQFF.

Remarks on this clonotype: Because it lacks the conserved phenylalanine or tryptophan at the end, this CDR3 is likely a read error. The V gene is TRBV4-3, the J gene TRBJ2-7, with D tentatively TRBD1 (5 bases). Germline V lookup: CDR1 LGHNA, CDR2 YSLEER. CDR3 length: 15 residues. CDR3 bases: TGCGCCAGTAGCCAAGACCTGACAGACTCCTACGAGCAGTACATC. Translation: CASSQDLTDSYEQYI.